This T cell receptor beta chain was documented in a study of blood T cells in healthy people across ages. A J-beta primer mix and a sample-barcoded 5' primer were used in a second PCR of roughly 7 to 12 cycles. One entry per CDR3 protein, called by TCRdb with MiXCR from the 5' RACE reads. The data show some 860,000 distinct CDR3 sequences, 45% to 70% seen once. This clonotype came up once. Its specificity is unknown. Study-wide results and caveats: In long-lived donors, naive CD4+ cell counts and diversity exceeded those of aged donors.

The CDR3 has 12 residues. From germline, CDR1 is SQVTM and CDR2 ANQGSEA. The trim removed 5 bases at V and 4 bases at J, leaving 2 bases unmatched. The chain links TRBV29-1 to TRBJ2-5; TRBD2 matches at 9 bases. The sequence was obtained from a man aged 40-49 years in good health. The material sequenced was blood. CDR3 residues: CSVPAGGETQYF. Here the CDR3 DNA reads TGCAGCGTTCCAGCGGGAGGAGAGACCCAGTACTTC.